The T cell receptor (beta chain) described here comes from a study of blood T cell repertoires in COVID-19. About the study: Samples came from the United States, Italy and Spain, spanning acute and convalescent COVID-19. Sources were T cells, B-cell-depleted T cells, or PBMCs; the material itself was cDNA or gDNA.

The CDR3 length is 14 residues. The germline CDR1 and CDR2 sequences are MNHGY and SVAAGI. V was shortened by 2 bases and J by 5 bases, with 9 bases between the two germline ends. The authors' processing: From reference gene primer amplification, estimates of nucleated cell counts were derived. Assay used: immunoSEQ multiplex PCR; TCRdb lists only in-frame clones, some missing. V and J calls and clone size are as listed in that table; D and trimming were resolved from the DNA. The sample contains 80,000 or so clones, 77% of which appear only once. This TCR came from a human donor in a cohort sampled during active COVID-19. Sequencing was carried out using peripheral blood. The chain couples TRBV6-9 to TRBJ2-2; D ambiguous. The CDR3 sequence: CASSYEESTGELFF. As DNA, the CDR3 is TGTGCCAGCAGTTATGAAGAGTCGACCGGGGAGCTGTTTTTT.